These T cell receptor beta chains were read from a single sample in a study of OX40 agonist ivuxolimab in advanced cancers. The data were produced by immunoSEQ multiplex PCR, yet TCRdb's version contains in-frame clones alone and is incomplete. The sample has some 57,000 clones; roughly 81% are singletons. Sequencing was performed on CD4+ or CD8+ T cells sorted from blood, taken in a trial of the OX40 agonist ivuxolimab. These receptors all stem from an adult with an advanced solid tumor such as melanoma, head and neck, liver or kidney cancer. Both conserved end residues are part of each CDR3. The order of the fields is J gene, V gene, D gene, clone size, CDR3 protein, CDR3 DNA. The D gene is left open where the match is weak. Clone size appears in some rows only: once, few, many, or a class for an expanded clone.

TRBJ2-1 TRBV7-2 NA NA CASSFGPGGGYNEQFF TGTGCCAGCAGCTTCGGGCCCGGGGGTGGGTACAATGAGCAGTTCTTC
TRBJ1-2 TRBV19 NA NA CASSIRGNGYTF TGTGCCAGTAGTATCCGGGGTAATGGCTACACCTTC
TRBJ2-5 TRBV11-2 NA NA CASSQSRGPQYF TGTGCCAGCAGCCAATCGAGGGGACCCCAGTACTTC
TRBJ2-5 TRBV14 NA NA CASSQGRRIRETQYF TGTGCCAGCAGCCAAGGCAGGAGGATACGGGAGACCCAGTACTTC
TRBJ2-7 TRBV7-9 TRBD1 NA CASSLGQGPTTSVQYF TGTGCCAGCAGCTTAGGACAGGGACCGACAACCTCTGTTCAGTACTTC
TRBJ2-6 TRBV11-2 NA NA CASSLDISGNLGSGANVLTF TGTGCCAGCAGCTTAGACATCTCGGGAAACCTGGGCTCTGGGGCCAACGTCCTGACTTTC
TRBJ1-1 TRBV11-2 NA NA CASSPFLVNTEAFF TGTGCCAGCAGCCCGTTCCTGGTGAACACTGAAGCTTTCTTT
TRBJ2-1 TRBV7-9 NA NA CASSPSPGHLEQFF TGTGCCAGCAGCCCATCCCCGGGACACCTCGAGCAGTTCTTC
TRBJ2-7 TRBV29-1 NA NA CSVLEMGSEQYF TGCAGCGTCCTCGAGATGGGGAGCGAGCAGTACTTC
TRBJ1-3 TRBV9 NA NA CASSVEGQSSGNTIYF TGTGCCAGCAGCGTAGAGGGACAATCCTCTGGAAACACCATATATTTT
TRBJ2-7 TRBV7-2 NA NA CASSQQPDGQREQYF TGTGCCAGCAGCCAACAACCCGACGGTCAGAGGGAGCAGTACTTC
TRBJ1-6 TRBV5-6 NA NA CATCVGNGNSPLHF TGTGCCACCTGCGTGGGGAACGGGAATTCACCCCTCCACTTT
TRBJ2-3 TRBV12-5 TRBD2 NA CASEASGTDTQYF TGTGCTAGTGAGGCTAGCGGGACAGATACGCAGTATTTT
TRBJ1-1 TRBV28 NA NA CASSPSRVNTEAFF TGTGCCAGCAGTCCCAGTCGGGTGAACACTGAAGCTTTCTTT
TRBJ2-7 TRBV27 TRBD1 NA CASRPGDRYYEQYF TGTGCCAGCAGACCCGGGGACAGATACTACGAGCAGTACTTC
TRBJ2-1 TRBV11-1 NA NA CASSWRMGNEQFF TGTGCCAGCAGCTGGCGGATGGGGAATGAGCAGTTCTTC
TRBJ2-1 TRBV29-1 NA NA CSVENVNEQFF TGCAGCGTTGAAAACGTTAACGAGCAGTTCTTC
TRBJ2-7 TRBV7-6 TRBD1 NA CASSLDDRGHEQYF TGTGCCAGCAGCTTAGACGACAGGGGCCACGAGCAGTACTTC
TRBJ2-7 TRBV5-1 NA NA CASSLRVGVEQYF TGCGCCAGCAGCCTAAGGGTCGGGGTGGAGCAGTACTTC
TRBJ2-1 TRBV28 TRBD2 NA CASSSGGTSEFF TGTGCCAGCAGCTCGGGGGGGACTAGCGAGTTCTTC
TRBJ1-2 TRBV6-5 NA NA CASSYGGGGDYGYTF TGTGCCAGCAGTTACGGCGGGGGAGGGGATTATGGCTACACCTTC
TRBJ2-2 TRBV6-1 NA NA CASRQTGTGELFF TGTGCCAGCAGACAGACAGGCACCGGGGAGCTGTTTTTT
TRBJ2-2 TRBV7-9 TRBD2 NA CASSLGLAATGELFF TGTGCCAGCAGCTTAGGACTAGCGGCAACCGGGGAGCTGTTTTTT
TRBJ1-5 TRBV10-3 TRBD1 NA CAISESDRGNQPQHF TGTGCCATCAGTGAGTCGGACAGGGGGAATCAGCCCCAGCATTTT
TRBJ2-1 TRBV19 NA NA CASWETAGSKQFF TGTGCCAGTTGGGAAACGGCCGGATCCAAGCAGTTCTTC
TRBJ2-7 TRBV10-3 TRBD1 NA CAIGKGTGDYEQYF TGTGCCATCGGGAAGGGGACAGGGGACTACGAGCAGTACTTC
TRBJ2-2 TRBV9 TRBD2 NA CASSVEEAGNTGELFF TGTGCCAGCAGCGTGGAAGAAGCGGGAAACACCGGGGAGCTGTTTTTT
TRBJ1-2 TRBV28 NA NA CASSSGTAEGGYTF TGTGCCAGCAGTTCCGGGACGGCTGAGGGCGGCTACACCTTC
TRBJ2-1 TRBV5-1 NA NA CASSLGSDYNEQFF TGCGCCAGCAGCTTGGGGTCGGACTACAATGAGCAGTTCTTC
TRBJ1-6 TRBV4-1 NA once CASSPRGQPGVEALHF TGCGCCAGCAGCCCTCGCGGCCAGCCCGGGGTCGAAGCCCTCCACTTT
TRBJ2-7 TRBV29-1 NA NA CSVTGSLSYEQYF TGCAGCGTCACAGGGTCACTATCCTACGAGCAGTACTTC
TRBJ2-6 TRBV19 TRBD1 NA CASSRGQSSGANVLTF TGTGCCAGTAGTAGGGGACAGTCCTCTGGGGCCAACGTCCTGACTTTC
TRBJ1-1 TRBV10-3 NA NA CATCPGGGSEAFF TGTGCCACTTGCCCGGGGGGAGGTTCTGAAGCTTTCTTT
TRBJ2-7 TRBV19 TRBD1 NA CASRGTGISYEQYF TGTGCCAGTAGGGGGACAGGGATCTCCTACGAGCAGTACTTC
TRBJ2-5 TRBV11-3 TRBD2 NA CASSLFSGSETQYF TGTGCCAGCAGCTTATTTAGCGGGAGTGAGACCCAGTACTTC
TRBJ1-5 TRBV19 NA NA CASSSRSGFSNQPQHF TGTGCCAGTAGTAGTAGGTCAGGATTCAGCAATCAGCCCCAGCATTTT
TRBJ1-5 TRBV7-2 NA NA CASSPVRQADQPQHF TGTGCCAGCAGCCCCGTACGACAGGCGGACCAGCCCCAGCATTTT
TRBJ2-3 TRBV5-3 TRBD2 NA CARSPPQRDVTDTQYF TGTGCCAGAAGCCCACCCCAGCGGGACGTCACAGATACGCAGTATTTT
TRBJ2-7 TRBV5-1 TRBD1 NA CASSRGQGSYEQYF TGCGCCAGCAGCCGGGGACAGGGGTCTTACGAGCAGTACTTC
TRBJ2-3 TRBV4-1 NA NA CASSHSADTQYF TGCGCCAGCAGCCATAGCGCAGATACGCAGTATTTT
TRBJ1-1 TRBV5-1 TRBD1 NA CASSLGGGGETEAFF TGCGCCAGCAGCTTGGGGGGAGGGGGCGAGACTGAAGCTTTCTTT
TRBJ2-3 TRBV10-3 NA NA CAISVSGGTSTDTQYF TGTGCCATCAGTGTATCCGGAGGAACGAGCACAGATACGCAGTATTTT
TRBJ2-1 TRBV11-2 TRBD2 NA CASSLAGGSNEQFF TGTGCCAGCAGCTTAGCGGGGGGGAGCAATGAGCAGTTCTTC
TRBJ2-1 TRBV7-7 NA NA CASSLGNEQFF TGTGCCAGCAGCTTGGGGAATGAGCAGTTCTTC
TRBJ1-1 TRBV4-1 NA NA CASSQVSTGPTEAFF TGCGCCAGCAGCCAAGTTAGTACAGGGCCCACTGAAGCTTTCTTT
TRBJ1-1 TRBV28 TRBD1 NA CASSLPDRGAAFF TGTGCCAGCAGTTTACCGGACAGGGGCGCCGCTTTCTTT
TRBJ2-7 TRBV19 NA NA CASSVLPGLYEQYF TGTGCCAGTAGTGTACTGCCGGGACTCTACGAGCAGTACTTC
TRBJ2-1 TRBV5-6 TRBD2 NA CASSRRTSGRAISYNEQFF TGTGCCAGCAGCCGCCGGACTAGCGGGAGGGCCATCTCCTACAATGAGCAGTTCTTC
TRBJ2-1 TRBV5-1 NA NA CASSLRIGWDEQFF TGCGCCAGCAGCTTAAGGATAGGGTGGGATGAGCAGTTCTTC
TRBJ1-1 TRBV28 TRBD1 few CASRGRAGGNTEAFF TGTGCCAGCAGGGGACGGGCAGGGGGTAACACTGAAGCTTTCTTT
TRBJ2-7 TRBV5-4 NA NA CASSLGRDYEQYF TGTGCCAGCAGCTTAGGCAGGGACTACGAGCAGTACTTC
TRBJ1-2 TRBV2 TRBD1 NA CASSEVDRSGGYTF TGTGCCAGCAGTGAAGTGGACAGGAGCGGTGGCTACACCTTC